This T cell receptor (beta chain) derives from a study of tumor and adjacent non-tumor tissue in lung cancer. Across the study: Samples averaged roughly 4.2 million productive TCRbeta reads each.

This clonotype has only one observation. As yet, its antigen is unknown. One junction end does not reproduce the germline sequence, and a read error may be involved. The template was RNA from unsorted bulk tissue. The CDR3 is made up of 13 amino acids. In germline, CDR1 is SGHAT, CDR2 FQNNGV. A modified ARM-PCR protocol with three rounds of nested PCR amplified TCRbeta. TCRdb processed the multiplex PCR reads anew with MiXCR; each CDR3 protein has one entry. The data show 120,000 to 150,000 distinct CDR3 sequences, around 61% seen once. Whole-study findings and limits: Shorter survival was associated with higher TCR diversity in tumors. In normal lung, the top 100 clones were significantly more dominant than in tumor.

The sample consisted of lung tumor tissue. This sequence was found in a man in his 60s with small cell lung cancer. The rearrangement joins TRBV11-2 to TRBJ2-1; D is ambiguous. The CDR3 sequence: CAGSLGLGYEQFF. The DNA for the CDR3 is TGTGCCGGCAGCTTAGGTCTTGGATATGAGCAGTTCTTC. The full variable domain, with the rest looked up from reference TRBV11-2 and TRBJ2-1, is EAGVAQSPRYKIIEKRQSVAFWCNPISGHATLYWYQQILGQGPKLLIQFQNNGVVDDSQLPKDRFSAERLKGVDSTLKIQPAKLEDSAVYLCAGSLGLGYEQFFGPGTRLTVL.